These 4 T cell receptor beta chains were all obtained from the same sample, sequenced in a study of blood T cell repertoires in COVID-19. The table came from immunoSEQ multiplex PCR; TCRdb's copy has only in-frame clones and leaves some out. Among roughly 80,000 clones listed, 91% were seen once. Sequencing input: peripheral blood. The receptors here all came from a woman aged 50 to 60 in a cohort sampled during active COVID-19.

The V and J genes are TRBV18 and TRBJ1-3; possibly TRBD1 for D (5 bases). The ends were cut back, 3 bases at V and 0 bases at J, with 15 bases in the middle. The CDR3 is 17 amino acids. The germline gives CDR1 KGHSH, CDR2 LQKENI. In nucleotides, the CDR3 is TGTGCCAGCTCACCCTCCCGACAGCTCGTCTCTGGAAACACCATATATTTT. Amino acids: CASSPSRQLVSGNTIYF.

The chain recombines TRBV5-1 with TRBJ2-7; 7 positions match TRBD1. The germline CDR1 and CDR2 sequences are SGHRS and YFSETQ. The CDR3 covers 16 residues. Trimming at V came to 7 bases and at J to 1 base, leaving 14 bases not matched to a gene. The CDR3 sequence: CASRASVSGGSYEQYF. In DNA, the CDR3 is TGCGCCAGCCGAGCTTCTGTGTCAGGGGGTTCCTACGAGCAGTACTTC.

The CDR3: CASSRGGYQPQHF. The CDR3 region has the DNA TGTGCCAGCAGCCGGGGAGGGTATCAGCCCCAGCATTTT. This chain connects TRBV12-3 or TRBV12-4 to TRBJ1-5; D not resolved. The CDR3 has 13 amino acids. V was trimmed by 6 bases and J by 5 bases, leaving 11 bases between them.

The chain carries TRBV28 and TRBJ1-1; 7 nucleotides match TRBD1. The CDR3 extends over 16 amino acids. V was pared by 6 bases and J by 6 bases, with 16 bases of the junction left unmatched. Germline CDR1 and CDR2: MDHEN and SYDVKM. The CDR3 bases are TGTGCCAGCAGCCCCTGGACAGGCAGCATCCGGTCTGAAGCTTTCTTT. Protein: CASSPWTGSIRSEAFF.